The 22 T cell receptor beta chains below were found in one sample sequenced in a study of T cells in localized non-small cell lung cancer. The assay was immunoSEQ multiplex PCR, and TCRdb's table has in-frame clones only and misses some. The sample has 45,000 to 65,000 clones, around 81% seen once. Sequenced material: PBMCs, taken before any cancer treatment. These receptors all come from a woman aged 40-75 years with stage II lung adenocarcinoma.

The chain joins TRBV7-2 to TRBJ2-1; D possibly uses TRBD1 or TRBD2 (6 bases each). This CDR3 comprises 13 residues. The germline gives CDR1 SGHTA, CDR2 FQGNSA. The V and J ends lost 3 bases and 12 bases respectively, with 15 bases between them. The CDR3 is CASSFGGSSVQFF. CDR3 nucleotide sequence: TGTGCCAGCAGCTTCGGGGGCAGCTCGGTGCAGTTCTTC.

The chain couples TRBV7-2 to TRBJ1-1; no clear D. This CDR3 has 15 residues. V shed 1 base and J shed 1 base, with 10 bases lying between them. Germline V gene data show CDR1 as SGHTA and CDR2 as FQGNSA. CDR3 nucleotides: TGTGCCAGCAGCTTAGGGCCGAGAGAGAACACTGAAGCTTTCTTT. Translated, it gives CASSLGPRENTEAFF.

The chain carries TRBV19 and TRBJ2-2; TRBD2 matches at 13 bases. CDR3 length equals 17 residues. V lost 6 bases and J lost 0; bases outside the gene matches: 4. Germline CDR1 is LNHDA and CDR2 is SQIVND (reference sequence). The chain's CDR3 is CASSGTSGVANTGELFF. The DNA for the CDR3 is TGTGCCAGTAGCGGGACTAGCGGGGTCGCGAACACCGGGGAGCTGTTTTTT. Complete variable domain (other parts from reference TRBV19 and TRBJ2-2): DGGITQSPKYLFRKEGQNVTLSCEQNLNHDAMYWYRQDPGQGLRLIYYSQIVNDFQKGDIAEGYSVSREKKESFPLTVTSAQKNPTAFYLCASSGTSGVANTGELFFGEGSRLTVL.

This clone was detected once. For the CDR3, the DNA is TGTGCCTGGAGTGTTGAAGGTATCTATGGCTACACCTTC. This gives the protein CAWSVEGIYGYTF. This chain uses TRBV30 with TRBJ1-2; no definite D call. The V gene's germline CDR1 is GTSNPN and CDR2 SVGIG (reference sequence). The CDR3 has 13 residues. Between the trimmed V and J ends, which lost 0 bases and 4 bases, there was a span of 9 bases.

CDR3 nucleotide sequence: TGTGCCAGCAGCGTGCCTAGCCCGTCCTACGAGCAGTACTTC. It is translated as CASSVPSPSYEQYF. V and J are TRBV5-4 and TRBJ2-7; tentative D call: TRBD2 (5 bases). The V gene's germline CDR1 is SGHNT and CDR2 YYREEE (reference sequence). Deletions cut 4 bases from V and 1 base from J, with 12 bases between. The CDR3 consists of 14 residues.

The chain carries TRBV11-3 and TRBJ2-1; 10 positions agree with TRBD1. Germline V CDR1 and CDR2: SGHNT, YENEEA. The CDR3 sequence is 15 residues long. With 5 bases clipped from V and 7 bases from J, the junction kept 8 bases outside the gene matches. Written as DNA, the CDR3 is TGTGCCAGCAGCCCGCGGGACAGGGGTAGGAATGAGCAGTTCTTC. Translation gives CASSPRDRGRNEQFF.

V gene TRBV5-4 combines with J gene TRBJ1-1; TRBD1 matches 8 bases. Trimming removed 5 bases from V and 1 base from J; junction bases left unmatched: 10. The CDR3 runs 16 residues. The germline V gene encodes CDR1 SGHNT and CDR2 YYREEE (reference sequence). The CDR3 protein is CASRAGQGRRNTEAFF. The CDR3 bases are TGTGCCAGCAGGGCCGGACAGGGTCGTAGGAACACTGAAGCTTTCTTT.

The chain combines TRBV28 with TRBJ1-2; D is possibly TRBD1 (5 bases). V lost 4 bases, J lost 3 bases, and 18 bases lay in between. Germline V gene data show CDR1 as MDHEN and CDR2 as SYDVKM. The CDR3 runs 16 residues. The CDR3 protein is CASSSPGGNGDYGYTF. CDR3 DNA: TGTGCCAGCAGTTCCCCGGGGGGGAATGGTGACTATGGCTACACCTTC.

The gene calls are TRBV2 and TRBJ1-2; a possible D gene is TRBD1 (5 bases). Between the trimmed V and J ends, which lost 7 bases and 0 bases, there was a span of 12 bases. CDR1 and CDR2 from the germline V gene are SNHLY and FYNNEI. CDR3 length: 14 amino acids. In DNA form, the CDR3 reads TGTGCCAGCACTCAAGGCAGGGCTAACTATGGCTACACCTTC. It is translated as CASTQGRANYGYTF.

The rearrangement links TRBV7-8 to TRBJ2-7; 8 positions agree with TRBD2. This CDR3 has 15 residues. The J segment lost 4 bases and the V segment lost 6 bases, leaving 11 bases of the junction unmatched. CDR1 and CDR2 (germline): SGHVS, FQNEAQ. Here the CDR3 reads CASSEGLVNAYEQYF. In DNA form, the CDR3 reads TGTGCCAGCAGTGAGGGACTAGTGAACGCTTACGAGCAGTACTTC.

This clone has a single count. V gene TRBV6-1 combines with J gene TRBJ1-2; unclear D gene. Germline V gene sequence: CDR1 MNHNS, CDR2 SASEGT. The CDR3 loop spans 12 amino acids. Trimming removed 0 bases at V and 9 bases at J, with 8 bases between. The CDR3 protein is CASSEAFLSYTF. In DNA form, the CDR3 reads TGTGCCAGCAGTGAAGCGTTCTTGAGCTACACCTTC.

This rearrangement joins TRBV28 to TRBJ1-5; unclear D gene. Germline lookup yields CDR1 MDHEN and CDR2 SYDVKM. V lost 5 bases and J 7 bases, leaving 12 bases between the germline ends. The CDR3 totals 13 residues. CDR3 loop: CASSLAGAQPQHF. As DNA, the CDR3 is TGTGCCAGCAGTCTCGCCGGCGCCCAGCCCCAGCATTTT.

This chain connects TRBV25-1 to TRBJ2-1, with D perhaps being TRBD1 or TRBD2 (5 bases each). Trimming pared 4 bases from V and 2 bases from J, leaving 15 bases between. CDR1 and CDR2 (germline): MGHDK, SYGVNS. CDR3 size: 16 residues. The CDR3 coding sequence is TGTGCCAGCAGTGTCGAGGGGTTGGGAACCTACAATGAGCAGTTCTTC. Its protein product is CASSVEGLGTYNEQFF.

The chain combines TRBV7-8 with TRBJ1-1; 10 bases fit TRBD1. The ends lost 7 bases at V and 3 bases at J; junction bases unmatched: 11. This CDR3 has 16 amino acids. Germline CDR1 and CDR2: SGHVS and FQNEAQ. The CDR3 DNA follows: TGTGCCAGCACTCGAATGGGGACAGGGGCGTACACTGAAGCTTTCTTT. It translates to CASTRMGTGAYTEAFF.

The rearrangement links TRBV2 to TRBJ2-2; D is tentatively TRBD1 or TRBD2 (5 bases each). Per germline, CDR1 SNHLY and CDR2 FYNNEI. This CDR3 spans 13 amino acids. Trimming pared 4 bases from V and 6 bases from J, leaving 9 bases between. Here the CDR3 DNA reads TGTGCCAGCAGTGCCGAGGGGTCCGGGGAGCTGTTTTTT. Its translation: CASSAEGSGELFF.

The rearrangement uses TRBV5-1 and TRBJ1-2, with TRBD1 identical over 8 bases. There are 14 residues in the CDR3. V dropped 3 bases and J dropped 1; count of bases not matched to a gene: 2. CDR1 and CDR2 (germline): SGHRS, YFSETQ. Here the CDR3 reads CASSSGQGNYGYTF. Here the CDR3 DNA reads TGCGCCAGCAGCTCTGGACAGGGTAACTATGGCTACACCTTC. The whole variable domain, filled in from reference TRBV5-1 and TRBJ1-2, reads KAGVTQTPRYLIKTRGQQVTLSCSPISGHRSVSWYQQTPGQGLQFLFEYFSETQRNKGNFPGRFSGRQFSNSRSEMNVSTLELGDSALYLCASSSGQGNYGYTFGSGTRLTVV.

The rearrangement links TRBV30 to TRBJ1-4, with TRBD1 matching 7 bases. The V gene's germline CDR1 is GTSNPN and CDR2 SVGIG (reference sequence). The CDR3 covers 14 residues. The V segment lost 5 bases and the J segment 0 bases; nucleotides outside the gene matches: 3. CDR3 amino acids: CAWGDRATNEKLFF. The DNA of the CDR3 is TGTGCCTGGGGAGACAGGGCAACTAATGAAAAACTGTTTTTT.

The rearrangement uses TRBV6-5 and TRBJ1-5, with 10 bases that match TRBD1. The CDR3 loop spans 14 amino acids. Germline V lookup: CDR1 MNHEY, CDR2 SVGAGI. Trimming cost V 4 bases and J 4 bases; bases outside gene matches: 1. Here the CDR3 reads CASSWTGGNQPQHF. CDR3 nucleotides: TGTGCCAGCAGTTGGACAGGGGGAAATCAGCCCCAGCATTTT.

This clone was recorded only once. The rearrangement links TRBV29-1 to TRBJ1-2; tentative D call: TRBD1 (5 bases). V was clipped by 6 bases and J by 2 bases, with 10 bases between them. This CDR3 comprises 12 residues. CDR1 is SQVTM and CDR2 is ANQGSEA in the germline V gene. The CDR3 bases are TGCAGCGTAGGGTCAGGGAACTATGGCTACACCTTC. It specifies CSVGSGNYGYTF.

V gene TRBV5-1 combines with J gene TRBJ1-1, with unresolved D. CDR1 SGHRS and CDR2 YFSETQ come from the germline V gene. The CDR3 consists of 15 residues. Trimming left V 4 bases short and J 2 bases short, with 15 bases between. For the CDR3, the DNA is TGCGCCAGCAGCGCGAGGGCAGGACTTAACACTGAAGCTTTCTTT. Translated, it gives CASSARAGLNTEAFF. The full variable domain, with the rest looked up from reference TRBV5-1 and TRBJ1-1, is KAGVTQTPRYLIKTRGQQVTLSCSPISGHRSVSWYQQTPGQGLQFLFEYFSETQRNKGNFPGRFSGRQFSNSRSEMNVSTLELGDSALYLCASSARAGLNTEAFFGQGTRLTVV.

The chain couples TRBV5-1 to TRBJ1-2; 8 positions match TRBD1. CDR3 length: 14 residues. The trim removed 4 bases at V and 8 bases at J, leaving 10 bases unmatched. Germline V CDR1 and CDR2: SGHRS, YFSETQ. In DNA form, the CDR3 reads TGCGCCAGCAGCACGGACAGGGAGGCAAGCGGCTACACCTTC. This sequence encodes CASSTDREASGYTF.

As DNA, the CDR3 is TGCAGCGTTGTCGGGTCTACGATCACAGATACGCAGTATTTT. Translating gives CSVVGSTITDTQYF. The chain couples TRBV29-1 to TRBJ2-3; D not resolved. The CDR3 has 14 residues. From germline, CDR1 is SQVTM and CDR2 ANQGSEA. Trimming stripped 4 bases from V and 2 bases from J, with 13 bases between.